This TCR beta chain was obtained from a study of T cells in Graves' hyperthyroidism and ophthalmopathy. Germline V gene lookup returns CDR1 DFQATT and CDR2 SNEGSKA (reference sequence). The CDR3 totals 13 residues. RNA transcripts served as the template for amplifying TCR beta CDR3 regions. The TCR CDR3 was amplified in a first-round RT-PCR using the HTBI primer set. One entry per CDR3 protein, called by TCRdb with MiXCR from the multiplex PCR reads. The sample contains hundreds of thousands of distinct CDR3 sequences, 16% of which appear only once. A word on this clonotype: It may be a read error: a sequence one base away is much more abundant.

The chain links TRBV20-1 to TRBJ1-6; 8 bases are a match to TRBD1. The receptor comes from a woman aged 18 to 35 with Graves' ophthalmopathy. The source material was blood. DNA for the CDR3: TGCTGTGCCTCGAGGGACAGGATCTCACCCCTCCACTTT. This sequence encodes CCASRDRISPLHF.